The 3 T cell receptor beta chains given below trace back to one sample, sequenced in a study of cytomegalovirus exposure and HLA in healthy donors. PCR amplification relied on 60 Vbeta primers (plus 13 Jbeta primers). Data came from immunoSEQ multiplex PCR; TCRdb stores just in-frame clones and leaves some out. The sample shows 90,000 to 100,000 clones, more than 70% of them seen only once. The sample taken for sequencing was PBMCs. These receptors were obtained from a female donor in good health and CMV-seronegative.

V is TRBV6-5 and J is TRBJ2-1, with 7 bases that match TRBD2. V shed 2 bases, J shed 2 bases, and the junction held 3 bases outside the gene matches. Germline-derived CDR1 and CDR2 are MNHEY and SVGAGI. This CDR3 spans 15 amino acids. Written as DNA, the CDR3 is TGTGCCAGCAGTTACCAGCGGGGAGCCTACAATGAGCAGTTCTTC. This sequence encodes CASSYQRGAYNEQFF.

There are a few counts of this clone. Germline and junction disagree at one end, which may indicate a read error. The chain is built from TRBV27 and TRBJ1-2, with 9 bases aligning to TRBD1. The length of the CDR3 is 14 residues. Germline lookup yields CDR1 MNHEY and CDR2 SMNVEV (reference sequence). This CDR3 reads CATSRGQGSYGYTF. The CDR3 nucleotides are TGTGCCACCAGTAGAGGACAGGGGTCCTATGGCTACACCTTC.

J is TRBJ2-1 and V is TRBV19, with D tentatively TRBD2 (5 bases). The CDR3 covers 15 residues. Trimming took off 2 bases at V and 2 bases at J, with 10 bases between the two ends. Looked up from germline, CDR1 is LNHDA and CDR2 is SQIVND (reference sequence). This CDR3 reads CASSIIYGTYNEQFF. CDR3 sequence (DNA): TGTGCCAGTAGTATAATCTACGGGACCTACAATGAGCAGTTCTTC.